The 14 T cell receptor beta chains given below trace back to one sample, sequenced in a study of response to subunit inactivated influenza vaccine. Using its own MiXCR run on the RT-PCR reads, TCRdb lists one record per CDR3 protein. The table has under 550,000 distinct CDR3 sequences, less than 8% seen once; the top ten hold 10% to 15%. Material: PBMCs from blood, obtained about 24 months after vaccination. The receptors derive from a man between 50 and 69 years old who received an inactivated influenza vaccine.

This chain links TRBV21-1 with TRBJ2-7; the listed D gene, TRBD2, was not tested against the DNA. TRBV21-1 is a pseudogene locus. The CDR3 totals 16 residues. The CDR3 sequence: CASSKPRESASYEQYF. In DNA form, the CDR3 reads TGTGCCAGCAGCAAACCACGGGAGTCAGCCTCCTACGAGCAGTACTTC.

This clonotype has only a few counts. The CDR3 region is CASSAQSPGAETQYF. The DNA of the CDR3 is TGTGCCAGCAGCGCCCAAAGTCCAGGCGCGGAGACCCAGTACTTC. This chain links TRBV13 with TRBJ2-5; D remains unclear. V was trimmed by 5 bases and J by 5 bases, leaving 18 bases between them. Per the germline V gene, CDR1 is PRHDT and CDR2 is FYEKMQ (reference sequence). There are 15 residues in the CDR3.

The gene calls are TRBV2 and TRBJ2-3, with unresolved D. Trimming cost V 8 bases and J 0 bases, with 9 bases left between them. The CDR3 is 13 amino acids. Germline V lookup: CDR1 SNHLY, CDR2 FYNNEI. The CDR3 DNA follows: TGTGCCAGCGAAGGTCATAGCACAGATACGCAGTATTTT. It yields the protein CASEGHSTDTQYF. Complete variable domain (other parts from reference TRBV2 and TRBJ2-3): EPEVTQTPSHQVTQMGQEVILRCVPISNHLYFYWYRQILGQKVEFLVSFYNNEISEKSEIFDDQFSVERPDGSNFTLKIRSTKLEDSAMYFCASEGHSTDTQYFGPGTRLTVL.

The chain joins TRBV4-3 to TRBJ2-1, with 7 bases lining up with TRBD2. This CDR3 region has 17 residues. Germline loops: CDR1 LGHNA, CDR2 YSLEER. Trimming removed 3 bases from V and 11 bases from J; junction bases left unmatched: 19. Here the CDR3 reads CASSQGRVTVGFAKQFF. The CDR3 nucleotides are TGCGCCAGCAGCCAGGGGAGGGTGACCGTCGGCTTCGCAAAGCAGTTCTTC.

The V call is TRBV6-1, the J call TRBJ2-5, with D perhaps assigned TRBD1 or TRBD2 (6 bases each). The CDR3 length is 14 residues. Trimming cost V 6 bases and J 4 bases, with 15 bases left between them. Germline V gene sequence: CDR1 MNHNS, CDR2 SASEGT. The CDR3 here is CASSASGGRETQYF. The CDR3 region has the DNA TGTGCCAGCAGCGCCTCCGGGGGCCGAGAGACCCAGTACTTC.

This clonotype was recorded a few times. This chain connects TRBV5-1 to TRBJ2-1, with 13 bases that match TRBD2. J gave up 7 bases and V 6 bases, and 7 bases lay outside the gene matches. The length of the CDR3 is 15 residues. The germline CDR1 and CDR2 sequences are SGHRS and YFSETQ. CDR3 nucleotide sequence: TGCGCCAGCACCGACTGGACTAGCGGGGGTAATGAGCAGTTCTTC. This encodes CASTDWTSGGNEQFF.

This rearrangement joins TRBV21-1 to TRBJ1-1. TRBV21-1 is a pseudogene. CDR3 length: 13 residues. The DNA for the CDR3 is TGTGCCAGCAGCCCGAGAAATCGAACTGAAGCTTTCTTT. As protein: CASSPRNRTEAFF.

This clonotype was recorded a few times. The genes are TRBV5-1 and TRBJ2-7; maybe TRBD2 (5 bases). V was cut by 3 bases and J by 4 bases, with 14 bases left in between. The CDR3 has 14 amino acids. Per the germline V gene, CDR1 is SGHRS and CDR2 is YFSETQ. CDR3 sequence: CASSSAGIHYEQYF. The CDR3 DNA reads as TGCGCCAGCAGCTCAGCCGGGATCCATTACGAGCAGTACTTC.

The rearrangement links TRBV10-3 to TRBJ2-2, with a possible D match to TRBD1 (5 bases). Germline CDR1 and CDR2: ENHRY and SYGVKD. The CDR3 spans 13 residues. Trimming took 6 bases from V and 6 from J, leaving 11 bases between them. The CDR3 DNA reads TGTGCCATCAGGCAGGGTCAGGCCGGGGAGCTGTTTTTT. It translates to CAIRQGQAGELFF.

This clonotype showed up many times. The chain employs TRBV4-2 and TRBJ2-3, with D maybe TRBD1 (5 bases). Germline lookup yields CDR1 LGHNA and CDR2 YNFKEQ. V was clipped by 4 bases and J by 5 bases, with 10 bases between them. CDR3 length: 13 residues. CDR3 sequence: CASSRGAGDTQYF. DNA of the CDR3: TGTGCCAGCAGCCGTGGGGCCGGAGATACGCAGTATTTT.

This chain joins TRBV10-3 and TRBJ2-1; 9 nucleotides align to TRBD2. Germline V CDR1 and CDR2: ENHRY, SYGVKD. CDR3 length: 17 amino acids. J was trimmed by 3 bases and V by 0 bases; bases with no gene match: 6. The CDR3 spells CAISESLAGDGYNEQFF. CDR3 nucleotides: TGTGCCATCAGTGAGTCATTAGCGGGAGACGGCTACAATGAGCAGTTCTTC.

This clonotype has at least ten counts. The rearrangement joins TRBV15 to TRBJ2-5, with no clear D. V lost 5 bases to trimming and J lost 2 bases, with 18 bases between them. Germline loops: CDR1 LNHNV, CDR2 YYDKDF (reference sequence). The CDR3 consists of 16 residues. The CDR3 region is CATSRIPGRIQETQYF. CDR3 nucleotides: TGTGCCACCAGCCGTATCCCAGGACGCATACAAGAGACCCAGTACTTC.

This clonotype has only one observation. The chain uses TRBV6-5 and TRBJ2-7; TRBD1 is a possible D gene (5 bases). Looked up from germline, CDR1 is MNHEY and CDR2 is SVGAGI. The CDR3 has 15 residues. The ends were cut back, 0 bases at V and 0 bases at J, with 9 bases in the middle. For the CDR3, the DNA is TGTGCCAGCAGTTACTCCCCAACAGGCTCCTACGAGCAGTACTTC. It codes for CASSYSPTGSYEQYF.

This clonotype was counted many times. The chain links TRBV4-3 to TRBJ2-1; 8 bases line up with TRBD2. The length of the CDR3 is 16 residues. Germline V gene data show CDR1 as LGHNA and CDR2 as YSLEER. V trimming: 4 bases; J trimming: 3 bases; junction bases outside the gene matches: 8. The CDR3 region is CASSRLRGLDYNEQFF. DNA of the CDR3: TGCGCCAGCAGCCGTCTTAGGGGACTAGACTACAATGAGCAGTTCTTC.